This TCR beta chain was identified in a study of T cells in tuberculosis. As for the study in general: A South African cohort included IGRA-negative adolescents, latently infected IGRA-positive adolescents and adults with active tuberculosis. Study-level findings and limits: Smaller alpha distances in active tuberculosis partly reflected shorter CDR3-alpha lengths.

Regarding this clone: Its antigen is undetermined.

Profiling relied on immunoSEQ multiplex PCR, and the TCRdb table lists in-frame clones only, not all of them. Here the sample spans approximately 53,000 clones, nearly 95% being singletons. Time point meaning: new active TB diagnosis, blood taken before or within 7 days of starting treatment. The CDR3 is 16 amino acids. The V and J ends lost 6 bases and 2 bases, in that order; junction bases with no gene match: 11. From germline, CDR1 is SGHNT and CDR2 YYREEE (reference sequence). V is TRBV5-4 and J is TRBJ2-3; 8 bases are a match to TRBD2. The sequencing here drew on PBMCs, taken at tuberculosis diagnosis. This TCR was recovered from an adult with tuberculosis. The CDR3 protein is CASTAQGGRSTDTQYF. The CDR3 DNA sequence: TGTGCCAGCACCGCGCAGGGCGGGAGGTCCACAGATACGCAGTATTTT.